This TCR beta chain was retrieved from a study of cytomegalovirus exposure and HLA in healthy donors (TCRdb year 2017). About the study as a whole: An earlier analysis of roughly 500 of the donors reported 276 Gb of sequence data and 95 million to 140 million unique TCR beta sequences obtained from about 179 million T cells. An early release that covered roughly 600 HLA-typed donors contained around 300 gigabases of sequencing data and tens of millions of unique TCR sequences. Among the roughly 410 genotyped donors, under 90% belonged to the genetic ancestry cluster associated with self-reported Caucasian donors. The aim of the study was to test whether cataloging public T cell receptors could identify signatures of past pathogen exposure. The study profiled the T cell repertoires of fewer than 850 subjects by immunosequencing and related them to cytomegalovirus serostatus. Besides the first cohort of around 670 subjects, a separate validation cohort made up of over 95 different subjects was used. High-throughput TCR immunosequencing, statistical association of individual TCRs with disease status, and machine learning were combined to predict cytomegalovirus infection status. In a later analysis, previously published TCR beta repertoires from several hundred donors were re-analyzed and high-resolution HLA genotyping was added so that TCR occurrence patterns could be studied. In the later analysis, no new phenotypic data were used to find candidate immune exposures; instead, reliance was placed on TCR beta sequences and their occurrence across donors. An earlier analysis of approximately 500 of the donors applied high-throughput TCR beta sequencing to assess whether each TCR beta V gene segment acted as functional or pseudogenic. Donor age, sex, ethnicity and CMV serostatus were compiled together with the repertoire data. Genome-wide SNP genotypes for about three fifths of the roughly 670 donors were used in a later genetic analysis, which treated that subset as a discovery cohort. Every discovery cohort repertoire had been produced on one sequencing platform. HLA typing covered class I and class II loci at four-digit resolution. The number of donors typed differed by locus, with 629-630 for A, B, C, DRB1 and DQB1, around 500 for DQA1, 600 to 610 for DPA1, and 472 for DPB1. About 5 DR-DQ haplotypes were handled as single units for association and clustering, since linkage in the cohort was strong. On average, roughly 250,000 unique TCR beta nucleotide sequences were sequenced per donor among some 420 genotyped donors of the cohort, with approximately 18% of those sequences being non-productive.

Points on this clone: The antigen it binds to is not known. No clone much larger than this one lies a single base away; base qualities are absent.

The protocol used for the library was the immunoSEQ multiplex PCR assay. For the multiplex PCR, a mixture combining 60 forward primers for TCR Vbeta segments and 13 reverse primers for TCR Jbeta segments was used. The CDR3 region of rearranged TCR beta genes was amplified from genomic DNA by a multiplex PCR assay. Amplified TCR beta libraries were sequenced as 87-base-pair reads on the Illumina HiSeq System. The paper's processing steps were these. A later analysis counted about 80 million unique TCR beta chains across the 550 to 750 repertoires, and some 11 million of these chains were shared by at least two donors. A nearest-neighbor algorithm error-corrected the raw reads and collapsed the reads into unique sequences, merging closely related sequences to remove PCR and sequencing errors. To assign V, D and J gene segments, CDR3 sequences were aligned to IMGT reference sequences. For a sequence to be retained, a match of at least six nucleotides was required to both a V gene segment and a J gene segment. A rearrangement was called productive if the CDR3 had no stop codons and remained in frame with V and J, and every other rearrangement was called non-productive. CDR3 was defined according to IMGT convention as the region running from the second conserved V-encoded cysteine to the conserved J-encoded phenylalanine. In an earlier analysis of approximately 590 of the donors, sequences lacking an unambiguous match to a single V gene segment were excluded. An earlier analysis of several hundred of the donors called V segments functional above 56.7% productive rearrangements and segregating when the between-donor standard deviation exceeded 5%. A statistical classification framework was developed to diagnose cytomegalovirus status using the catalog of TCR beta chain sequences. V and J gene assignment, in a later analysis, came from comparing TCR nucleotide sequences with IMGT/GENE-DB human TR gene sequences. In a later analysis, CDR3 sequences and most-parsimonious VDJ recombination scenarios were assigned using the TCRdist pipeline. In a later analysis, every TCR beta chain was defined by the combination of its CDR3 amino acid sequence and its V-gene family, and reads without a unique V-gene family were dropped. A later analysis removed over 500 highly shared, low-generation-probability nucleotide sequences to deal with suspected cross-contamination and a sequencing artifact. For each public chain, a later analysis derived a clonal expansion index from normalized ranks of inferred template counts within each repertoire. Generation probabilities in a later analysis came from a VDJ recombination model fitted to out-of-frame rearrangements, and those results were checked against IGoR. In a later analysis, hypergeometric tests were used to score TCR-TCR, TCR-HLA and TCR-CMV co-occurrence, with a repertoire-size bias correction applied to TCR pairs. To estimate false discovery rates, a later analysis permuted the HLA or CMV assignments 20 times. In a later analysis, co-occurring TCRs were grouped with DBSCAN, and TCRdist sequence similarity was added when clustering was performed within HLA-allele-positive subsets. For co-occurrence clustering, repertoires with fewer than 30,000 or more than 120,000 public chains were excluded, along with about five repertoires with anomalous nucleotide sharing. Held by TCRdb, this immuneACCESS table contains in-frame sequences only and omits some clones. Under half of the omission traces to an unresolved V gene where checked; the cause of the rest is unknown. V and J calls and clone size are copied from that table; D and trimming were computed from the DNA. The sample records more than 95,000 clones, roughly 77% of which are singletons. 0.85% to 1.4% of the sample belongs to the ten largest clones.

Clipping removes 3 bases from V and 6 bases from J, with 12 as the unmatched junction base count. The CDR3 runs 17 residues from the cysteine to the phenylalanine. Kept here is only the CDR3 DNA, which spans 51 bases and is read in frame from base 1. CDR1 and CDR2 were assigned from the germline V gene (reference sequence) as LNHDA and SQIVND. What the study reported, not specific to this receptor: A later analysis associated around 16,000 TCR beta sequences with specific HLA alleles at a false discovery rate of 0.05. A later analysis reported that several top co-occurrence clusters appeared linked to parvovirus B19, influenza, CMV and Epstein-Barr virus. A further reported finding was that TCR beta sequences accurately predicted the HLA-A and HLA-B alleles for most subjects in the first cohort. Most CMV-associated TCR beta chains appeared to be HLA-restricted in a later analysis, and the HLA associations seemed to be driven largely by CMV exposure. This cohort had only TCR beta chains sequenced, and the lack of alpha or paired-chain data limited which features could be detected. In a later genetic analysis, a missense DCLRE1C variant was associated with V-gene and J-gene trimming of TCR beta chains, and the association was replicated in an independent cohort. A group of highly shared sequence variants was considered likely to be a technical artifact of the sequencing pipeline. Compared with equally common non-associated chains, HLA-associated TCR beta chains in a later analysis were more clonally expanded and had lower generation probabilities. The 87-base-pair reads could not distinguish some IMGT-functional V segments, including TRBV6-2 and TRBV6-3, so those segments were excluded. Because HLA typing was missing for some donors at each locus, association tests included only the typed subset. The study gave a list of some 150 TCR beta chains associated with cytomegalovirus. In vitro tests confirmed that a few of the cytomegalovirus-associated TCR beta chains recognize cytomegalovirus antigens. Immune exposure information for the cohort was limited to CMV serostatus. Sequencing depth was assumed to be roughly uniform across donors in the presence/absence analyses, though that assumption may not hold. According to a later genetic analysis, donors in an Asian-associated ancestry cluster had fewer N-insertions in productive TCRs than the approximately 670-donor mean. It was suggested by the authors that the approach could potentially be generalized to other disease states and immunological phenotypes. Broadly in line with IMGT annotations, most TCR beta V segments showed up in productive rearrangements about 87% or about 30% of the time in an earlier analysis of around 550 of the donors. When HLA alleles, especially DR and DQ, strongly co-occurred, TCR associations were difficult to assign to individual alleles. Cytomegalovirus status was reported to be diagnosed by the classifier with high specificity and sensitivity in both the original and validation cohorts. Correlated functional status among segregating V segments might be attributable to linkage disequilibrium, but an unknown experimental factor could not be ruled out. Most TCR sequences were seen in very few donors, while some public TCRs were found in many individuals. According to a later analysis, TCR association rates differed among HLA loci, with DRB1 alleles showing the most associated TCRs and HLA-C alleles showing the fewest. Because counts were too low, roughly 16 rarely observed V segments, including chromosome 9 orphons, were left out of the earlier analysis of a few hundred of the donors.

The cohort was made up of around 720 healthy bone marrow donors. At the time of sampling, every cohort member was nominally healthy, though immune exposures that went unrecorded were likely present. The donor tested CMV seronegative and was one of the 352 seronegative cohort members. Each donor provided a peripheral blood sample, and peripheral blood mononuclear cells were used for TCR beta sequencing. The Qiagen DNeasy Blood Extraction Kit was used to extract genomic DNA from the blood cell samples. This sequence was found in a woman aged 25 to 39 in good health and CMV-seronegative. The sequencing sample was made of PBMCs. Recombination joined TRBV19 with TRBJ1-5, with 9 middle bases fitting TRBD1. The sequenced DNA is TGTGCCAGTAGTATTTCACGAAGCGGGACAGGGCGTCAGCCCCAGCATTTT. Translated, this gives CASSISRSGTGRQPQHF.